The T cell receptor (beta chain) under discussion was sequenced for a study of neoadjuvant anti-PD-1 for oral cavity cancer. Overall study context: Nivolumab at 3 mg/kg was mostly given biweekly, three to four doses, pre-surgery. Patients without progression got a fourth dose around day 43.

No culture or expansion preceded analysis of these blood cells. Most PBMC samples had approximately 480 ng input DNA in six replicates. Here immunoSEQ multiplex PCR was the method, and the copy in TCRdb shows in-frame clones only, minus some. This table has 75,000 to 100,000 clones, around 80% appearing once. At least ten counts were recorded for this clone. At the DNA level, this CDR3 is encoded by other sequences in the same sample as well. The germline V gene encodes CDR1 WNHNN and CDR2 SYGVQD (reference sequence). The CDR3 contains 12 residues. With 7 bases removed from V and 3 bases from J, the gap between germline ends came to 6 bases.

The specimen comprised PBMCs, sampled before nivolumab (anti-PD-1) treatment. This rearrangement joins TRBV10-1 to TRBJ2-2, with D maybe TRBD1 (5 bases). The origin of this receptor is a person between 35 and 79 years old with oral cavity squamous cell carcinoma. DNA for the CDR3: TGCGCCAGCAAAGGGGACACCGGGGAGCTGTTTTTT. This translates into CASKGDTGELFF.